This entry lists 24 T cell receptor beta chains sequenced from one sample in a study of T cell responses to AZD1222 COVID-19 vaccine. The method was immunoSEQ multiplex PCR; TCRdb's version includes in-frame clones alone and lacks a portion of them. Of around 50,000 clones listed, around 80% are singletons. Sequenced here: peripheral blood, sampled on day 0 of AZD1222 vaccination. The source of these receptors is an adult in good health.

The gene calls are TRBV5-1 and TRBJ1-3; 9 bases align to TRBD1. The CDR3 has 17 amino acids. With V trimmed by 2 bases and J by 0 bases, 6 bases remained unmatched. Germline loops: CDR1 SGHRS, CDR2 YFSETQ. The CDR3: CASSFRTGEGSGNTIYF. CDR3 DNA: TGCGCCAGCAGCTTTAGGACAGGGGAAGGCTCTGGAAACACCATATATTTT. Complete variable domain (other parts from reference TRBV5-1 and TRBJ1-3): KAGVTQTPRYLIKTRGQQVTLSCSPISGHRSVSWYQQTPGQGLQFLFEYFSETQRNKGNFPGRFSGRQFSNSRSEMNVSTLELGDSALYLCASSFRTGEGSGNTIYFGEGSWLTVV.

This rearrangement joins TRBV7-2 to TRBJ1-3; D is uncertain. Trimming stripped 5 bases from V and 11 bases from J, with 19 bases between. Germline assignment: CDR1 SGHTA and CDR2 FQGNSA. The CDR3 runs to 14 residues. CDR3 in amino acids: CASSAQSRASPIYF. In nucleotides, the CDR3 is TGTGCCAGCAGCGCCCAGAGTAGGGCCTCGCCCATATATTTT.

V and J are TRBV24-1 and TRBJ2-1, with 12 bases that match TRBD1. The germline V gene encodes CDR1 KGHDR and CDR2 SFDVKD. The CDR3 length is 15 residues. J was trimmed by 10 bases and V by 7 bases; bases with no gene match: 10. The CDR3: CATSTGTGGASEQFF. CDR3 sequence (DNA): TGTGCCACCAGCACCGGGACAGGGGGCGCTTCCGAGCAGTTCTTC.

J is TRBJ2-7 and V is TRBV11-2, with 11 bases matching TRBD1. The CDR3 is 14 residues long. From germline, CDR1 is SGHAT and CDR2 FQNNGV. With V trimmed by 5 bases and J by 3 bases, 3 bases remained unmatched. In DNA, the CDR3 is TGTGCCAGCAGCCGGGACAGGGGGGTCTACGAGCAGTACTTC. Translating gives CASSRDRGVYEQYF.

The CDR3 spells CASSYSRGSDEQYF. The CDR3 DNA is TGTGCCAGCAGTTACTCGCGGGGGTCGGACGAGCAGTACTTC. This chain connects TRBV6-5 to TRBJ2-7, with TRBD2 matching over 7 bases. Per the germline V gene, CDR1 is MNHEY and CDR2 is SVGAGI. The CDR3 consists of 14 residues. J gave up 5 bases and V 0 bases, and 4 bases lay outside the gene matches.

This clone was detected once. This sequence joins TRBV9 and TRBJ2-6; D is possibly TRBD1 (5 bases). Per the germline V gene, CDR1 is SGDLS and CDR2 is YYNGEE. CDR3 size: 15 residues. V lost 4 bases and J 4 bases, leaving 12 bases between the germline ends. The CDR3 loop is CASSPQGGGANVLTF. CDR3 DNA: TGTGCCAGCAGCCCTCAGGGCGGCGGGGCCAACGTCCTGACTTTC.

The chain is built from TRBV2 and TRBJ1-4; D remains unclear. The CDR3 runs to 14 residues. Per germline, CDR1 SNHLY and CDR2 FYNNEI. Trimming removed 3 bases at V and 3 bases at J, with 8 bases between. This CDR3 reads CASSDMSANEKLFF. The CDR3 DNA follows: TGTGCCAGCAGTGATATGTCAGCTAATGAAAAACTGTTTTTT.

V is TRBV12-3 or TRBV12-4 and J is TRBJ1-2; 9 bases fit TRBD1. The CDR3 is made up of 12 amino acids. J lost 7 bases, V lost 5 bases, and 2 bases had no gene match. In DNA form, the CDR3 reads TGTGCCAGCAGTCGGGACAGGGTTGGCTACACCTTC. Its protein product is CASSRDRVGYTF.

The genes are TRBV11-2 and TRBJ2-2, with D unclear. This CDR3 spans 15 amino acids. CDR1 SGHAT and CDR2 FQNNGV come from the germline V gene. Deletions cut 5 bases from V and 4 bases from J, with 14 bases between. CDR3: CASSPLTFSTGELFF. The CDR3 DNA is TGTGCCAGCAGCCCACTCACCTTCAGCACCGGGGAGCTGTTTTTT.

This chain connects TRBV27 to TRBJ1-1, with D perhaps TRBD1 (5 bases). Trimming stripped 6 bases from V and 2 bases from J, with 19 bases between. This CDR3 comprises 16 residues. The germline CDR1 and CDR2 sequences are MNHEY and SMNVEV (reference sequence). The CDR3 bases are TGTGCCAGCAGCCGTCTTGGGGGGGGTACTAACACTGAAGCTTTCTTT. It translates to CASSRLGGGTNTEAFF.

The sample holds a few counts of this clone. The V call is TRBV6-5, the J call TRBJ1-2; the D gene is possibly TRBD1 (6 bases). The V gene lost 4 bases and the J gene lost 2 bases, with 17 bases spanning the gap. This CDR3 is 16 amino acids long. Germline-derived CDR1 and CDR2 are MNHEY and SVGAGI. CDR3 region: CASSLAGGGGNYGYTF. The CDR3 region has the DNA TGTGCCAGCAGTTTGGCGGGGGGAGGGGGAAACTATGGCTACACCTTC.

This chain uses TRBV5-4 with TRBJ2-2; D may be TRBD2 (6 bases). The CDR3 length is 14 residues. V was pared by 1 base and J by 5 bases, with 9 bases between. In germline, CDR1 is SGHNT, CDR2 YYREEE (reference sequence). The CDR3 DNA follows: TGTGCCAGCAGCTTGCGGGAGCGGACCGGGGAGCTGTTTTTT. It yields the protein CASSLRERTGELFF.

This clone has a handful of counts. The V call is TRBV3-1 (or the pseudogene TRBV3-2), the J call TRBJ1-2; TRBD1 might be the D (6 bases). V dropped 6 bases and J dropped 4 bases, with 15 bases sitting between them. CDR3 length equals 14 residues. Per germline, CDR1 LGHDT and CDR2 YNNKEL (reference sequence). CDR3 residues: CASRPQGRPYGYTF. CDR3 DNA sequence: TGTGCCAGCAGACCTCAGGGGAGACCCTATGGCTACACCTTC.

The chain employs TRBV29-1 and TRBJ1-1; TRBD1 matches at 9 bases. The CDR3 contains 13 residues. CDR1 is SQVTM and CDR2 is ANQGSEA in the germline V gene. V lost 6 bases, J lost 1 base, and 3 bases stayed unmatched. The CDR3 nucleotides read TGCAGCGTGGGACAGGGACCGAACACTGAAGCTTTCTTT. It translates to CSVGQGPNTEAFF.

The CDR3, as DNA: TGCGCCAGCAGTGAGTTCAAGTGGAGTGAAGCTTTCTTT. Translating gives CASSEFKWSEAFF. The V call is TRBV10-1, the J call TRBJ1-1, with unresolved D. The V end was cut by 1 base, the J end by 7 bases, with 10 bases between. The CDR3 length is 13 residues. Germline-derived CDR1 and CDR2 are WNHNN and SYGVQD (reference sequence).

The chain combines TRBV11-2 with TRBJ2-1; 8 bases agree with TRBD2. In germline, CDR1 is SGHAT, CDR2 FQNNGV. The V gene end was trimmed by 2 bases and the J gene end by 5 bases; junction bases not matched to a gene: 5. The CDR3 sequence is 15 residues long. CDR3 in amino acids: CASSLTQAGDNEQFF. In nucleotides, the CDR3 is TGTGCCAGCAGCTTAACGCAAGCGGGGGACAATGAGCAGTTCTTC.

This sequence joins TRBV5-4 and TRBJ2-2; a possible D gene is TRBD2 (6 bases). In germline, CDR1 is SGHNT, CDR2 YYREEE (reference sequence). V lost 4 bases and J 8 bases, leaving 21 bases between the germline ends. This CDR3 region has 16 residues. CDR3 DNA sequence: TGTGCCAGCAGCCAGCAAAGCGGGTGGAGTGAAGGGGAGCTGTTTTTT. It translates to CASSQQSGWSEGELFF. Using reference TRBV5-4 and TRBJ2-2 for the parts outside the CDR3, the full variable domain is ETGVTQSPTHLIKTRGQQVTLRCSSQSGHNTVSWYQQALGQGPQFIFQYYREEENGRGNFPPRFSGLQFPNYSSELNVNALELDDSALYLCASSQQSGWSEGELFFGEGSRLTVL.

The chain has TRBV11-2 and TRBJ2-3; 8 bases are shared with TRBD2. Unmatched junction bases numbered 12, after V lost 5 bases and J lost 2 bases. Germline loops: CDR1 SGHAT, CDR2 FQNNGV. This CDR3 region has 17 residues. CDR3 sequence: CASSLIRTSTLTDTQYF. CDR3 nucleotide sequence: TGTGCCAGCAGCCTAATACGGACTAGCACGCTCACAGATACGCAGTATTTT.

The chain is built from TRBV27 and TRBJ1-2; no reliable D call. The germline V gene has CDR1 MNHEY and CDR2 SMNVEV (reference sequence). V lost 5 bases, J lost 5 bases, and 15 bases lay in between. The CDR3 runs to 14 residues. The CDR3 DNA is TGTGCCAGCAGTACCTTTGGGCCCTTGTATGGCTACACCTTC. Translated, it gives CASSTFGPLYGYTF.

CDR3 DNA sequence: TGCGCCAGCGAGACCAGACCCTCGGGCGCGGGTTTCCAAGAGACCCAGTACTTC. Translated: CASETRPSGAGFQETQYF. The rearrangement uses TRBV10-2 and TRBJ2-5; D is perhaps TRBD2 (5 bases). There are 18 residues in the CDR3. The V gene's germline CDR1 is WSHSY and CDR2 SAAADI. The V end was cut by 8 bases, the J end by 1 base, with 26 bases between.

The CDR3 DNA sequence: TGTGCCAGCAGCAAACCTTGGGACTGGGGGTACGAGCAGTACTTC. It is translated as CASSKPWDWGYEQYF. The chain links TRBV21-1 to TRBJ2-7; TRBD2 is taken as the D call from the table, unchecked against the DNA. TRBV21-1 is classified as a pseudogene. The CDR3 loop spans 15 amino acids.

This clone was seen a handful of times. V is TRBV7-9 and J is TRBJ2-1; 10 bases are a match to TRBD1. CDR1 and CDR2 from the germline V gene are SEHNR and FQNEAQ (reference sequence). J was trimmed by 5 bases and V by 5 bases; bases with no gene match: 6. The CDR3 contains 15 residues. CDR3 sequence reads: CASSPGTGADNEQFF. CDR3 bases: TGTGCCAGCAGCCCCGGGACAGGGGCTGACAATGAGCAGTTCTTC.

The chain recombines TRBV5-5 with TRBJ1-5, with D tentatively TRBD1 (5 bases). The CDR3 loop spans 15 amino acids. Germline V gene lookup returns CDR1 SGHKS and CDR2 YYEKEE (reference sequence). Trimming shortened V by 4 bases and J by 3 bases, and 14 bases separated the two germline ends. The CDR3 loop reads CASSPTEQLNQPQHF. CDR3 bases: TGTGCCAGCAGCCCGACAGAGCAACTCAATCAGCCCCAGCATTTT.

The genes are TRBV12-2 and TRBJ2-3; the table's D gene call, TRBD2, was not cross checked with the DNA. TRBV12-2 is assigned pseudogene status. This CDR3 has 20 residues. The CDR3 DNA reads TGTGCAAGTCGCTTAGATTTTGGGAGCGGGAAAATCCCTAGCACAGATACGCAGTATTTT. Amino acids: CASRLDFGSGKIPSTDTQYF.